Following are 28 T cell receptor beta chains from one sample sequenced in a study of T-cell reconstitution after alpha-beta-depleted transplantation in children. A library of TCRbeta sequences, prepared with unique molecular identifiers, was generated. TCRdb re-called the PCR reads with MiXCR, one entry per CDR3 protein. Of some 280,000 distinct CDR3 sequences in the sample, 9.5% to 10% were seen once. The specimen was PBMCs from the stem cell graft donor, collected from the stem cell graft. The receptors come from a human donor who donated a stem cell graft to a child with SCID.

The chain employs TRBV10-3 and TRBJ2-7; tentatively, D is TRBD1 or TRBD2 (6 bases each). CDR3 length: 13 residues. Trimming left V 10 bases short and J 3 bases short, with 16 bases between. The V gene's germline CDR1 is ENHRY and CDR2 SYGVKD. The CDR3 DNA follows: TGTGCCAGCGCTACAGGGCGGGACTACGAGCAGTACTTC. This codes for CASATGRDYEQYF.

This clonotype has just a few counts. This chain links TRBV7-8 with TRBJ2-5; D might be TRBD2 (5 bases). Trimming cost V 7 bases and J 5 bases, with 11 bases left between them. The germline gives CDR1 SGHVS, CDR2 FQNEAQ. The CDR3 spans 12 residues. Written as DNA, the CDR3 is TGTGCCAGCATCCTAGCTGGCGAGACCCAGTACTTC. It encodes CASILAGETQYF. The full variable domain, completed using reference TRBV7-8 and TRBJ2-5, is GAGVSQSPRYKVAKRGQDVALRCDPISGHVSLFWYQQALGQGPEFLTYFQNEAQLDKSGLPSDRFFAERPEGSVSTLKIQRTQQEDSAVYLCASILAGETQYFGPGTRLLVL.

The chain joins TRBV25-1 to TRBJ2-7; D perhaps matches TRBD1 (5 bases). V lost 2 bases and J 0 bases, leaving 8 bases between the germline ends. This CDR3 is built from 14 residues. CDR1 and CDR2 from the germline V gene are MGHDK and SYGVNS. CDR3 amino acids: CASSERQRSYEQYF. DNA of the CDR3: TGTGCCAGCAGTGAACGACAGCGCTCCTACGAGCAGTACTTC.

This clonotype was seen more than once but under ten times. The chain recombines TRBV7-8 with TRBJ1-3; 7 bases align to TRBD1. With V trimmed by 7 bases and J by 1 base, 13 bases remained unmatched. The CDR3 has 17 residues. Germline CDR1 is SGHVS and CDR2 is FQNEAQ. CDR3 sequence reads: CASTMRVGGASGNTIYF. DNA for the CDR3: TGTGCCAGCACCATGAGGGTAGGGGGCGCATCTGGAAACACCATATATTTT.

This clonotype occurred a few times. The gene calls are TRBV6-4 and TRBJ2-7; D may be TRBD1 (6 bases). Trimming stripped 7 bases from V and 2 bases from J, with 15 bases between. Per germline, CDR1 MRHNA and CDR2 SNTAGT. The CDR3 covers 14 residues. CDR3 coding DNA: TGTGCCAGCAACTCAGGGGTTTCCCCCTACGAGCAGTACTTC. Translation gives CASNSGVSPYEQYF.

This clonotype has only a few counts. The chain links TRBV2 to TRBJ1-3; tentatively, D is TRBD1 (6 bases). The CDR3 runs to 14 residues. Trimming removed 8 bases from V and 2 bases from J, with 13 bases in between. CDR1 and CDR2 (germline): SNHLY, FYNNEI. CDR3 loop: CASGDIRAGNTIYF. The CDR3 DNA follows: TGTGCCAGCGGGGACATTAGGGCTGGAAACACCATATATTTT.

The chain joins TRBV6-2 or TRBV6-3 to TRBJ2-5; 9 nucleotides align to TRBD2. Germline-derived CDR1 and CDR2 are MNHEY and SVGEGT. The CDR3 loop spans 14 amino acids. After removal of 8 bases from V and 2 bases from J, the junction contained 6 bases not matched to a gene. Written as DNA, the CDR3 is TGTGCCAGCGGCATTAGCGGGGGTCAAGAGACCCAGTACTTC. Protein product: CASGISGGQETQYF.

This clonotype turned up a few times. Here the CDR3 reads CASSEPGGPYNEQFF. CDR3 DNA sequence: TGTGCCAGCAGTGAACCGGGGGGGCCCTACAATGAGCAGTTCTTC. The chain links TRBV2 to TRBJ2-1, with 8 bases aligning to TRBD2. V dropped 2 bases and J dropped 2; count of bases not matched to a gene: 2. The CDR3 is 15 amino acids. CDR1 and CDR2 (germline): SNHLY, FYNNEI.

V and J are TRBV27 and TRBJ1-1; a possible D gene is TRBD1 (6 bases). V dropped 5 bases and J dropped 0 bases, with 16 bases sitting between them. CDR1 is MNHEY and CDR2 is SMNVEV in the germline V gene (reference sequence). The CDR3 length is 16 residues. Here the CDR3 reads CASSPRRGGMNTEAFF. The DNA of the CDR3 is TGTGCCAGCAGTCCCCGGAGGGGGGGAATGAACACTGAAGCTTTCTTT.

This clonotype was counted only a few times. J is TRBJ2-1 and V is TRBV29-1, with 12 bases aligning to TRBD2. V gave up 6 bases and J gave up 9 bases; unmatched junction bases: 15. Germline CDR1 and CDR2: SQVTM and ANQGSEA. This CDR3 has 16 residues. The CDR3 region is CSVLPGTSGLLGEQFF. Written as DNA, the CDR3 is TGCAGCGTCCTACCTGGGACTAGCGGGCTCTTAGGTGAGCAGTTCTTC.

This clonotype was detected many times. The rearrangement links TRBV11-2 to TRBJ2-6; TRBD1 or TRBD2 may be the D gene (5 bases each). CDR1 is SGHAT, CDR2 FQNNGV, per germline. Deletions cut 0 bases from V and 0 bases from J, with 15 bases between. The CDR3 is 19 amino acids. The CDR3: CASSLDWGFTDSGANVLTF. In DNA form, the CDR3 reads TGTGCCAGCAGCTTAGATTGGGGGTTTACAGACTCTGGGGCCAACGTCCTGACTTTC. Using reference TRBV11-2 and TRBJ2-6 for the parts outside the CDR3, the full variable domain is EAGVAQSPRYKIIEKRQSVAFWCNPISGHATLYWYQQILGQGPKLLIQFQNNGVVDDSQLPKDRFSAERLKGVDSTLKIQPAKLEDSAVYLCASSLDWGFTDSGANVLTFGAGSRLTVL.

In this sample, this clonotype turned up a few times. The CDR3, as DNA: TGTGCCAGCAGCCCCGTGGGGAGGTACGAGCAGTACTTC. Translated: CASSPVGRYEQYF. The chain has TRBV5-6 and TRBJ2-7; D perhaps matches TRBD2 (6 bases). The V gene lost 4 bases and the J gene lost 4 bases, with 12 bases spanning the gap. The germline gives CDR1 SGHDT, CDR2 YYEEEE. This CDR3 has 13 amino acids.

This clonotype has at least ten counts. The chain joins TRBV5-1 to TRBJ2-1; possible D gene TRBD2, 6 bases. The CDR3 has 16 amino acids. The ends were cut back, 0 bases at V and 6 bases at J, with 16 bases in the middle. In germline, CDR1 is SGHRS, CDR2 YFSETQ. DNA for the CDR3: TGCGCCAGCAGCTTGGGGGGTAGCGGACGTGGCAATGAGCAGTTCTTC. Residues: CASSLGGSGRGNEQFF.

This rearrangement joins TRBV12-3 or TRBV12-4 to TRBJ1-6; 9 bases agree with TRBD1. J gave up 4 bases and V 6 bases, and 4 bases lay outside the gene matches. The CDR3 runs 15 residues. This CDR3 is CASRTGTGYNSPLHF. DNA of the CDR3: TGTGCCAGCAGAACCGGGACAGGGTATAATTCACCCCTCCACTTT.

The chain uses TRBV27 and TRBJ2-3; D is undetermined. The V end was cut by 1 base, the J end by 5 bases, with 19 bases between. The CDR3 is 17 residues long. CDR1 and CDR2 from the germline V gene are MNHEY and SMNVEV (reference sequence). Written as DNA, the CDR3 is TGTGCCAGCAGTTTATTTTGGGCCAGAAACTTAGGAGATACGCAGTATTTT. It specifies CASSLFWARNLGDTQYF.

The chain uses TRBV12-3 or TRBV12-4 and TRBJ2-1; D unclear. V lost 2 bases and J lost 12, with 8 bases in between. There are 11 residues in the CDR3. CDR3 loop: CASSLLPSQFF. The DNA for the CDR3 is TGTGCCAGCAGTTTACTTCCCTCGCAGTTCTTC.

Notes on this clonotype: A read error may account for a junction end that differs from germline. The chain has TRBV7-7 and TRBJ2-5; weak D call: TRBD2 (7 bases). Germline V lookup: CDR1 SSHAT, CDR2 FNYEAQ (reference sequence). This CDR3 is 15 amino acids long. In DNA form, the CDR3 reads TGTGCTAGCAGCTTAGGACTAGAGGGGGGAAAGACCCAGTACTTC. Encoded protein: CASSLGLEGGKTQYF.

This clonotype was detected only a few times. This chain connects TRBV12-3 or TRBV12-4 to TRBJ2-5, with TRBD2 as a possible D gene (5 bases). This CDR3 spans 12 amino acids. V was shortened by 1 base and J by 14 bases, with 14 bases between the two germline ends. CDR3 bases: TGTGCCAGCAGTTTAGTGAGGCTAGCTCCTTACTTC. It encodes CASSLVRLAPYF.

J is TRBJ1-4 and V is TRBV25-1; D gene ambiguous. The CDR3 runs to 14 residues. Germline V gene data show CDR1 as MGHDK and CDR2 as SYGVNS. V gave up 1 base and J gave up 8 bases, with 11 bases separating them. Here the CDR3 DNA reads TGTGCCAGCAGTGAATGGACCCTGGACGAAAAACTGTTTTTT. This codes for CASSEWTLDEKLFF.

This clonotype was counted ten times or more. The chain joins TRBV5-1 to TRBJ2-7; unclear D gene. The CDR3 runs 13 residues. The germline V and J ends were trimmed by 0 bases and 3 bases, with 7 bases remaining between them. Per germline, CDR1 SGHRS and CDR2 YFSETQ. For the CDR3, the DNA is TGCGCCAGCAGCTTGGGTCTTGGCTACGAGCAGTACTTC. Its protein is CASSLGLGYEQYF.

CDR3: CASSWGDDRNRVYREQYF. DNA of the CDR3: TGCGCCAGCAGCTGGGGGGACGACCGGAACAGGGTATATCGGGAGCAGTACTTC. The J gene is TRBJ2-7, the V gene TRBV5-1, with D perhaps TRBD1 or TRBD2 (6 bases each). CDR1 SGHRS and CDR2 YFSETQ come from the germline V gene. The CDR3 consists of 18 residues. V was clipped by 3 bases and J by 7 bases, with 29 bases between them.

The rearrangement uses TRBV11-2 and TRBJ1-2; TRBD1 is a possible D gene (6 bases). This CDR3 has 15 residues. The V and J ends lost 4 bases and 4 bases respectively, with 16 bases between them. The germline gives CDR1 SGHAT, CDR2 FQNNGV. CDR3 region: CASSYTLDRVYGYTF. CDR3 DNA sequence: TGTGCCAGCAGCTACACCCTGGACAGAGTCTATGGCTACACCTTC. The full variable domain, in which reference TRBV11-2 and TRBJ1-2 provide the parts outside the CDR3, is EAGVAQSPRYKIIEKRQSVAFWCNPISGHATLYWYQQILGQGPKLLIQFQNNGVVDDSQLPKDRFSAERLKGVDSTLKIQPAKLEDSAVYLCASSYTLDRVYGYTFGSGTRLTVV.

This clonotype was picked up a small number of times. V gene TRBV12-3 or TRBV12-4 combines with J gene TRBJ1-4, with D possibly being TRBD1 (6 bases). The CDR3 runs 13 residues. V shed 6 bases and J shed 7 bases, with 12 bases lying between them. CDR3 sequence: CASSITGTEKLFF. CDR3 DNA sequence: TGTGCCAGCAGCATTACAGGGACTGAAAAACTGTTTTTT.

This clonotype has only a few counts. The chain is built from TRBV5-1 and TRBJ1-4; 7 bases agree with TRBD1. The germline V gene encodes CDR1 SGHRS and CDR2 YFSETQ. The CDR3 is 15 amino acids. V shed 8 bases and J 1 base; nucleotides not matched to a gene: 8. As DNA, the CDR3 is TGCGCCAGAACCGGGACAGCCGAAACTAATGAAAAACTGTTTTTT. The encoded protein is CARTGTAETNEKLFF. The full variable domain, in which reference TRBV5-1 and TRBJ1-4 provide the parts outside the CDR3, is KAGVTQTPRYLIKTRGQQVTLSCSPISGHRSVSWYQQTPGQGLQFLFEYFSETQRNKGNFPGRFSGRQFSNSRSEMNVSTLELGDSALYLCARTGTAETNEKLFFGSGTQLSVL.

This clonotype was recorded at least ten times. The rearrangement links TRBV12-3 or TRBV12-4 to TRBJ2-3, with D possibly matching TRBD2 (5 bases). Between the trimmed V and J ends, which lost 1 base and 5 bases, there was a span of 13 bases. The CDR3 loop spans 15 amino acids. CDR3 bases: TGTGCCAGCAGTTTAGTAAAACTAGGAGGAGATACGCAGTATTTT. It yields the protein CASSLVKLGGDTQYF.

The chain uses TRBV5-6 and TRBJ1-2, with D hard to call. V was pared by 10 bases and J by 10 bases, with 17 bases between. The germline gives CDR1 SGHDT, CDR2 YYEEEE. There are 11 residues in the CDR3. The CDR3 coding sequence is TGTGCCCCTGGGGAGGCGGAATACTACACCTTC. Its protein product is CAPGEAEYYTF.

This chain joins TRBV4-2 and TRBJ2-1; TRBD2 matches at 13 bases. Trimming at V came to 0 bases and at J to 8 bases, leaving 4 bases not matched to a gene. The CDR3 loop spans 16 amino acids. Germline values: CDR1 LGHNA, CDR2 YNFKEQ. The CDR3 sequence is CASSQEGTSGTHEQFF. The CDR3 DNA follows: TGTGCCAGCAGCCAAGAGGGGACTAGCGGGACCCATGAGCAGTTCTTC.

This clonotype was counted at least ten times. The V call is TRBV11-2, the J call TRBJ2-1; 10 bases line up with TRBD1. Trimming removed 6 bases from V and 6 bases from J; junction bases left unmatched: 5. This CDR3 spans 14 amino acids. Per germline, CDR1 SGHAT and CDR2 FQNNGV. This CDR3 is CASRGTGVGNEQFF. The CDR3 nucleotides are TGTGCCAGCAGGGGGACAGGGGTCGGCAATGAGCAGTTCTTC.